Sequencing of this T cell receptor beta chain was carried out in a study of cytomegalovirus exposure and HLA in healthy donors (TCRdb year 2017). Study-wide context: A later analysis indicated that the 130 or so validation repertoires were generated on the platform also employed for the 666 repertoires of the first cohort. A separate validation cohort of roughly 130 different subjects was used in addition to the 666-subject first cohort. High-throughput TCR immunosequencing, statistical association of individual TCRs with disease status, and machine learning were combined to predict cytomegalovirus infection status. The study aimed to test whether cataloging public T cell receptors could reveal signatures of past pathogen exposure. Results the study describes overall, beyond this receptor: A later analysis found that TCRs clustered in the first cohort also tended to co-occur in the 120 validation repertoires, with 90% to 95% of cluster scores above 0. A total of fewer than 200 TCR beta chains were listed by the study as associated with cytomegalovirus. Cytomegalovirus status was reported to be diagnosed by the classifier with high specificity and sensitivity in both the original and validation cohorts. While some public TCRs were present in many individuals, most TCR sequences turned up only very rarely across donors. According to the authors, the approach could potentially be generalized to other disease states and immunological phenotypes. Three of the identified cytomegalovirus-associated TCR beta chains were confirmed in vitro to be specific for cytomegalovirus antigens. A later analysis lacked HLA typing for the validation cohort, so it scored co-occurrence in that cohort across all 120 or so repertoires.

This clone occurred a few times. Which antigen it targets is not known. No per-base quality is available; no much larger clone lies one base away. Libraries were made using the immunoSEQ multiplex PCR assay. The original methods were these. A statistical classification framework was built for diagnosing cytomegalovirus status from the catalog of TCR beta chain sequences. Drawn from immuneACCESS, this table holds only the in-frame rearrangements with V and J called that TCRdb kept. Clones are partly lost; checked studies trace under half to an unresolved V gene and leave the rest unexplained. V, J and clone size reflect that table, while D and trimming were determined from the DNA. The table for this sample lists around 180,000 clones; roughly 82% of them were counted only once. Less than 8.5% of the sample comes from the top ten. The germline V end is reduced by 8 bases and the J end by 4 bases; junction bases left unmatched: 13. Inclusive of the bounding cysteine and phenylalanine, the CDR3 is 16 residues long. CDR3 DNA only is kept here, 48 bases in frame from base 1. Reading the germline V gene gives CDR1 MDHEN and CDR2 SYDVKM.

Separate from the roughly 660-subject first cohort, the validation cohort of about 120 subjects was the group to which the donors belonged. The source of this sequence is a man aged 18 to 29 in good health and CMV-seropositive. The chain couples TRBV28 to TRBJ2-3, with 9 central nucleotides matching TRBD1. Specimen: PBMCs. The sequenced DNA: TGTGCCAGCCCTCCTCGGGACAGGGACATAGCAGATACGCAGTATTTT. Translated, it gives CASPPRDRDIADTQYF.